The clone carrying this T cell receptor beta chain was counted once. The sample belongs to a study of blood T cell repertoires in COVID-19. Libraries were prepared by immunoSEQ multiplex PCR; TCRdb keeps only in-frame clonotypes and omits some of them. The sample has approximately 72,000 clones; 86% are singletons. Per the germline V gene, CDR1 is WSHSY and CDR2 is SAAADI. V was shortened by 3 bases and J by 0 bases, with 7 bases between the two germline ends. This CDR3 comprises 14 residues. This sequence was found in an older woman with acute or convalescent COVID-19. The sample taken for sequencing was peripheral blood. V gene TRBV10-2 combines with J gene TRBJ2-3; maybe TRBD1 (6 bases). CDR3 bases: TGCGCCAGCAGTGACACAGGGAGCACAGATACGCAGTATTTT. This gives the protein CASSDTGSTDTQYF.